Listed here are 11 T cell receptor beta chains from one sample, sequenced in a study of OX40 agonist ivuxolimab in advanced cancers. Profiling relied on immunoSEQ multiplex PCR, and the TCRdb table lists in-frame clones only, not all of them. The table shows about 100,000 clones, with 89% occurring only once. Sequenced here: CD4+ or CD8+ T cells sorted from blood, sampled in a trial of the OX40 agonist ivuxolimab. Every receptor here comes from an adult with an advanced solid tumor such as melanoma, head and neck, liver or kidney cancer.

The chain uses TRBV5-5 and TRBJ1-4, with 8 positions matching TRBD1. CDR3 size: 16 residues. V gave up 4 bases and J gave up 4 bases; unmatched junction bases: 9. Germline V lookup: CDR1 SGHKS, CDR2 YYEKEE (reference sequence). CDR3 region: CASSSPDRGVNEKLFF. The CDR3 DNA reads TGTGCCAGCAGCAGCCCCGACAGGGGAGTTAATGAAAAACTGTTTTTT. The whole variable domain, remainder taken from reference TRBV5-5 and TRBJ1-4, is DAGVTQSPTHLIKTRGQQVTLRCSPISGHKSVSWYQQVLGQGPQFIFQYYEKEERGRGNFPDRFSARQFPNYSSELNVNALLLGDSALYLCASSSPDRGVNEKLFFGSGTQLSVL.

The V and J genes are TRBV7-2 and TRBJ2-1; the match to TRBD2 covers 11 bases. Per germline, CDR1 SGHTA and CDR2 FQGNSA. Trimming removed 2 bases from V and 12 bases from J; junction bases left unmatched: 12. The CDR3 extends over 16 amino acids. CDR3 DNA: TGTGCCAGCAGCTTAAGGCTAACTCAACTAGCGGGGGTGCAGTTCTTC. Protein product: CASSLRLTQLAGVQFF. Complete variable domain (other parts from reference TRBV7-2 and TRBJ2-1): GAGVSQSPSNKVTEKGKDVELRCDPISGHTALYWYRQSLGQGLEFLIYFQGNSAPDKSGLPSDRFSAERTGGSVSTLTIQRTQQEDSAVYLCASSLRLTQLAGVQFFGPGTRLTVL.

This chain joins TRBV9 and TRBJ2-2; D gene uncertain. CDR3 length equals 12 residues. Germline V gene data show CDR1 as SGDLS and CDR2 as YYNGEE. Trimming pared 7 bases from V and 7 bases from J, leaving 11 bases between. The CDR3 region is CASASVSGELFF. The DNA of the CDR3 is TGTGCCAGCGCCTCTGTCAGCGGGGAGCTGTTTTTT.

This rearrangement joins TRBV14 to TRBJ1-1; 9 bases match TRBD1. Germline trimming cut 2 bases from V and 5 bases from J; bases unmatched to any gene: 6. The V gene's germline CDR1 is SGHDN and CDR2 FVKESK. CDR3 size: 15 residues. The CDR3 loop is CASSQLQGAVTEAFF. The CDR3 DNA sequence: TGTGCCAGCAGCCAACTACAGGGGGCGGTGACTGAAGCTTTCTTT.

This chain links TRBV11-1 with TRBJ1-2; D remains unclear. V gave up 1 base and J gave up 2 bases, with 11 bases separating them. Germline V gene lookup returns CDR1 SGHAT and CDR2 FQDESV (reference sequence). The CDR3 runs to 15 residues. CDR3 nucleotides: TGTGCCAGCAGCTTAGACAGTCCCTTGAACTATGGCTACACCTTC. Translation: CASSLDSPLNYGYTF.

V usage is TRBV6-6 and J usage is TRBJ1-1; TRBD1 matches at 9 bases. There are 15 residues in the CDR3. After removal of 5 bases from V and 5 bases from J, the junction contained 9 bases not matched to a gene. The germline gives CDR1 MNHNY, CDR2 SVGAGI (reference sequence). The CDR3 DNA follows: TGTGCCAGCAGTACTACAGGGGGCGCGAAGACTGAAGCTTTCTTT. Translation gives CASSTTGGAKTEAFF.

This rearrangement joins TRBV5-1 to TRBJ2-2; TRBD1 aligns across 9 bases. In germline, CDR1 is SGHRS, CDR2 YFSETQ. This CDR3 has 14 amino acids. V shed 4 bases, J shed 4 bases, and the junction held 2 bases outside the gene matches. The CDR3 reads CASSRDRATGELFF. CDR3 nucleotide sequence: TGCGCCAGCAGCCGGGACAGGGCCACCGGGGAGCTGTTTTTT.

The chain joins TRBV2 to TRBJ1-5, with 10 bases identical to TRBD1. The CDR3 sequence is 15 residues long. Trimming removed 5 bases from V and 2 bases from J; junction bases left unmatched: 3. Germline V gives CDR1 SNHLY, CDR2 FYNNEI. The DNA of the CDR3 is TGTGCCAGCAGTACGGGGACAGGGGGCAATCAGCCCCAGCATTTT. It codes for CASSTGTGGNQPQHF.

The CDR3 loop is CASSSRIKSDHGYTF. CDR3 in DNA: TGTGCCAGCAGCTCCCGAATCAAATCCGACCATGGCTACACCTTC. This chain connects TRBV27 to TRBJ1-2, with unresolved D. V was trimmed by 6 bases and J by 6 bases, leaving 20 bases between them. There are 15 residues in the CDR3. Germline CDR1 reads MNHEY; CDR2 reads SMNVEV (reference sequence).

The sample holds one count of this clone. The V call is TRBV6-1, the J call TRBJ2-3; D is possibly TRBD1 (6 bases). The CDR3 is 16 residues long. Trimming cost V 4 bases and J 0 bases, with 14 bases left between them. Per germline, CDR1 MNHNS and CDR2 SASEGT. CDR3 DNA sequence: TGTGCCAGCAGTGGACGAACAGGGTTGAGCACAGATACGCAGTATTTT. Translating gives CASSGRTGLSTDTQYF.

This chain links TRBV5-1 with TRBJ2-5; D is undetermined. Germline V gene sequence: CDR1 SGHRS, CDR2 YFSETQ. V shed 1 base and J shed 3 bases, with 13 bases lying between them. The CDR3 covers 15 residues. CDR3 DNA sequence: TGCGCCAGCAGCTTGTATTCCAGTTTTAAAGAGACCCAGTACTTC. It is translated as CASSLYSSFKETQYF.